A single sample gave rise to the 16 T cell receptor beta chains below, sequenced in a study of control samples from healthy donors and cancer patients. Here immunoSEQ multiplex PCR was the method, and the copy in TCRdb shows in-frame clones only, minus some. The sample consists of about 170,000 clones, approximately 92% of them appearing once. The sample taken for sequencing was blood. These receptors were collected from a woman between 40 and 50 years old in good health.

The chain joins TRBV4-1 to TRBJ2-5; TRBD2 is a possible D gene (6 bases). Germline CDR1 MGHRA, CDR2 YSYEKL. V was cut by 2 bases and J by 4 bases, with 17 bases left in between. This CDR3 has 16 amino acids. This chain's CDR3 is CASSQWPRGSRETQYF. In DNA, the CDR3 is TGCGCCAGCAGCCAATGGCCCCGGGGGTCGCGAGAGACCCAGTACTTC.

CDR3: CASSEGLPAYEQYF. CDR3 DNA: TGCGCCAGCAGTGAGGGGTTACCAGCCTACGAGCAGTACTTC. The chain has TRBV10-1 and TRBJ2-7; D is unclear. The CDR3 is 14 amino acids. Germline values: CDR1 WNHNN, CDR2 SYGVQD (reference sequence). The V end was cut by 2 bases, the J end by 2 bases, with 10 bases between.

J is TRBJ2-7 and V is TRBV27; 10 bases agree with TRBD2. The CDR3 runs 13 residues. Germline values: CDR1 MNHEY, CDR2 SMNVEV (reference sequence). The CDR3 DNA reads as TGTGTGGTCAGCGGGGGGGCATCCTACGAGCAGTACTTC. Protein product: CVVSGGASYEQYF.

The chain employs TRBV4-1 and TRBJ2-1, with 7 bases lining up with TRBD2. V lost 3 bases, J lost 2 bases, and 7 bases stayed unmatched. Germline CDR1 and CDR2: MGHRA and YSYEKL. The CDR3 covers 16 residues. The CDR3 DNA reads as TGCGCCAGCAGCCACCCCCTGGGGGGGACCTACAATGAGCAGTTCTTC. It specifies CASSHPLGGTYNEQFF.

This chain's CDR3 is CASTSRHLNTEAFF. The DNA for the CDR3 is TGTGCCAGCACGTCGAGACACCTGAACACTGAAGCTTTCTTT. V usage is TRBV6-5 and J usage is TRBJ1-1; D gene ambiguous. Trimming left V 7 bases short and J 0 bases short, with 12 bases between. Germline CDR1 is MNHEY and CDR2 is SVGAGI. The CDR3 extends over 14 amino acids.

The genes are TRBV27 and TRBJ2-7; 8 bases are shared with TRBD1. Germline CDR1 and CDR2: MNHEY and SMNVEV (reference sequence). The ends lost 5 bases at V and 2 bases at J; junction bases unmatched: 8. There are 15 residues in the CDR3. The CDR3 DNA reads TGTGCCAGCAGTCCCCTCAGGGGGCGCGCCTACGAGCAGTACTTC. It translates to CASSPLRGRAYEQYF.

This rearrangement joins TRBV7-9 to TRBJ1-3; no firm D call. Trimming pared 5 bases from V and 3 bases from J, leaving 8 bases between. Germline V gives CDR1 SEHNR, CDR2 FQNEAQ (reference sequence). This CDR3 is 13 amino acids long. The CDR3 protein is CASSRTGGNTIYF. In DNA form, the CDR3 reads TGTGCCAGCAGCCGGACTGGTGGAAACACCATATATTTT.

The chain employs TRBV19 and TRBJ1-1; possible D gene TRBD1, 5 bases. The V end was cut by 4 bases, the J end by 0 bases, with 18 bases between. This CDR3 contains 17 residues. CDR1 and CDR2 from the germline V gene are LNHDA and SQIVND (reference sequence). The CDR3 DNA is TGTGCCAGTAGTACCGGGACGCCTCGTACCATGAACACTGAAGCTTTCTTT. Translation gives CASSTGTPRTMNTEAFF.

The chain combines TRBV11-2 with TRBJ1-4; possible D gene TRBD1, 5 bases. Germline V gene lookup returns CDR1 SGHAT and CDR2 FQNNGV. V was cut by 3 bases and J by 4 bases, with 18 bases left in between. There are 17 residues in the CDR3. The CDR3 region is CASSFWGRGGGNEKLFF. In DNA form, the CDR3 reads TGTGCCAGCAGCTTCTGGGGTCGGGGGGGAGGTAATGAAAAACTGTTTTTT.

The V and J genes are TRBV12-3 or TRBV12-4 and TRBJ1-2; D is perhaps TRBD1 (5 bases). V was pared by 3 bases and J by 6 bases, with 5 bases between. The CDR3 contains 11 residues. The CDR3 nucleotides read TGTGCCAGCAGTTTGGGGGATGGCTACACCTTC. The encoded protein is CASSLGDGYTF.

This chain joins TRBV23-1 and TRBJ1-1; D might be TRBD1 (6 bases). TRBV23-1 is noted as an ORF with a role that remains uncertain. The V gene lost 4 bases and the J gene lost 8 bases, with 20 bases spanning the gap. The CDR3 has 15 residues. The CDR3, as DNA: TGCGCCAGCAGTCGGGCAGGGGCCACCCCCCCCGAAGCTTTCTTT. This gives the protein CASSRAGATPPEAFF.

The chain is built from TRBV9 and TRBJ1-4; 7 nucleotides align to TRBD1. V lost 0 bases and J lost 7; bases outside the gene matches: 9. CDR3 size: 16 residues. Germline CDR1 SGDLS, CDR2 YYNGEE. The CDR3 sequence: CASSVGRQGGTEKLFF. In DNA, the CDR3 is TGTGCCAGCAGCGTAGGCCGACAGGGAGGGACTGAAAAACTGTTTTTT.

The chain is built from TRBV2 and TRBJ2-3; 7 bases match TRBD2. Germline V gene sequence: CDR1 SNHLY, CDR2 FYNNEI. V was pared by 8 bases and J by 6 bases, with 5 bases of the junction left unmatched. CDR3 length: 12 residues. For the CDR3, the DNA is TGTGCCAGCCTGTCGGGAGGCGATACGCAGTATTTT. It is translated as CASLSGGDTQYF.

This sequence joins TRBV5-1 and TRBJ1-1; D gene unclear. V was pared by 1 base and J by 1 base, with 8 bases between. Per the germline V gene, CDR1 is SGHRS and CDR2 is YFSETQ. The CDR3 is made up of 14 amino acids. The CDR3 protein is CASSLSTTNTEAFF. CDR3 DNA sequence: TGCGCCAGCAGCTTGTCGACAACGAACACTGAAGCTTTCTTT.

The chain recombines TRBV19 with TRBJ2-1; the D gene is possibly TRBD1 (6 bases). Trimming shortened V by 10 bases and J by 7 bases, and 8 bases separated the two germline ends. Germline V gene sequence: CDR1 LNHDA, CDR2 SQIVND (reference sequence). The length of the CDR3 is 10 residues. The CDR3 nucleotides read TGTGCCACACAGGGTAATGAGCAGTTCTTC. Translating it yields CATQGNEQFF.

This clone was seen once. The chain combines TRBV2 with TRBJ2-3; TRBD2 matches at 9 bases. Germline V gene data show CDR1 as SNHLY and CDR2 as FYNNEI. This CDR3 is built from 15 residues. Trimming took 6 bases from V and 0 from J; bases not matched to a gene: 4. For the CDR3, the DNA is TGTGCCAGCAGGGGACTAGCACAGAGCACAGATACGCAGTATTTT. It codes for CASRGLAQSTDTQYF. The entire variable domain, with the rest obtained from reference TRBV2 and TRBJ2-3, is as follows: EPEVTQTPSHQVTQMGQEVILRCVPISNHLYFYWYRQILGQKVEFLVSFYNNEISEKSEIFDDQFSVERPDGSNFTLKIRSTKLEDSAMYFCASRGLAQSTDTQYFGPGTRLTVL.